The 19 T cell receptor beta chains reported below all come from one sample, sequenced in a study of long-term antiretroviral therapy in people with HIV. Assay version v3.0 of immunoSEQ was used, and it was run at survey level. Profiled with immunoSEQ multiplex PCR; TCRdb holds only in-frame clones, not every one. The data show 15,000 to 20,000 clones, 80% to 90% seen once. Sequences were derived from unsorted PBMCs, sampled 0.1 years after starting antiretroviral therapy. The receptors here all came from a man aged 18 to 30 with HIV.

The V and J genes are TRBV7-9 and TRBJ2-7; D is unclear. The CDR3 extends over 12 amino acids. V lost 1 base, J lost 5 bases, and 6 bases lay in between. Germline loops: CDR1 SEHNR, CDR2 FQNEAQ (reference sequence). In DNA, the CDR3 is TGTGCCAGCAGCTTAGTGTGGAACGAGCAGTACTTC. Its translation: CASSLVWNEQYF.

The chain is built from TRBV13 and TRBJ1-4; D gene ambiguous. V lost 3 bases and J lost 4, with 12 bases in between. From germline, CDR1 is PRHDT and CDR2 FYEKMQ (reference sequence). The CDR3 spans 15 residues. The CDR3 loop is CASSFSRGYNEKLFF. In nucleotides, the CDR3 is TGTGCCAGCAGCTTCTCACGCGGATATAATGAAAAACTGTTTTTT.

The chain joins TRBV5-6 to TRBJ1-1; TRBD1 is a possible D gene (5 bases). The CDR3 runs 14 residues. V shed 0 bases and J shed 4 bases, with 10 bases lying between them. In germline, CDR1 is SGHDT, CDR2 YYEEEE. This CDR3 is CASSLVGGPTEAFF. CDR3 coding DNA: TGTGCCAGCAGCTTGGTGGGGGGACCCACTGAAGCTTTCTTT.

This chain links TRBV27 with TRBJ2-7, with D possibly called TRBD1 or TRBD2 (6 bases each). Trimming cost V 3 bases and J 3 bases, with 9 bases left between them. Germline assignment: CDR1 MNHEY and CDR2 SMNVEV (reference sequence). This CDR3 comprises 13 residues. CDR3 sequence (DNA): TGTGCCAGCAGTTTTGGAGGGGGCTACGAGCAGTACTTC. Protein sequence: CASSFGGGYEQYF.

Only one count was recorded for this clone. This chain uses TRBV7-8 with TRBJ1-5, with 10 bases identical to TRBD1. Germline loops: CDR1 SGHVS, CDR2 FQNEAQ. V was pared by 5 bases and J by 6 bases, with 4 bases of the junction left unmatched. The length of the CDR3 is 14 residues. The CDR3 is CASSTRDRGQPQHF. The CDR3 DNA reads TGTGCCAGCAGCACCCGGGACAGGGGTCAGCCCCAGCATTTT.

This clone was counted a single time. V gene TRBV6-5 combines with J gene TRBJ1-6, with 7 positions matching TRBD1. This CDR3 is 14 amino acids long. Per the germline V gene, CDR1 is MNHEY and CDR2 is SVGAGI. V lost 8 bases to trimming and J lost 7 bases; unmatched junction nucleotides: 8. The CDR3 here is CASRRTGGNSPLHF. CDR3 nucleotide sequence: TGTGCCAGCCGACGGACAGGAGGGAATTCACCCCTCCACTTT.

This clone was counted between two and nine times. The gene calls are TRBV7-2 and TRBJ1-5, with D unresolved. There are 13 residues in the CDR3. Germline V gives CDR1 SGHTA, CDR2 FQGNSA. The V end was cut by 1 base, the J end by 5 bases, with 6 bases between. CDR3 in amino acids: CASSLVGDQPQHF. DNA of the CDR3: TGTGCCAGCAGCTTAGTGGGCGATCAGCCCCAGCATTTT.

The chain joins TRBV4-2 to TRBJ2-7; no definite D call. Trimming left V 0 bases short and J 0 bases short, with 6 bases between. This CDR3 spans 14 amino acids. The V gene's germline CDR1 is LGHNA and CDR2 YNFKEQ. The CDR3 nucleotides are TGTGCCAGCAGCCAAGAGGCTAACTCCTACGAGCAGTACTTC. Translating it yields CASSQEANSYEQYF.

The chain employs TRBV7-3 and TRBJ1-1; D is unresolved. Deletions cut 4 bases from V and 1 base from J, with 10 bases between. The germline V gene encodes CDR1 SGHTA and CDR2 FQGTGA. The CDR3 has 14 residues. CDR3 nucleotides: TGTGCCAGCAGCTCGACCGGGTCGAACACTGAAGCTTTCTTT. Its protein product is CASSSTGSNTEAFF.

The chain links TRBV7-2 to TRBJ2-2, with TRBD2 matching over 12 bases. The CDR3 length is 18 residues. After removal of 2 bases from V and 8 bases from J, the junction contained 12 bases not matched to a gene. Germline V gene sequence: CDR1 SGHTA, CDR2 FQGNSA. The CDR3 nucleotides are TGTGCCAGCAGCTTACCCAAACTAGCGGGGGGTCGGGTAGGGGAGCTGTTTTTT. Amino acids: CASSLPKLAGGRVGELFF.

The V and J genes are TRBV7-8 and TRBJ2-7; D is perhaps TRBD1 (6 bases). The CDR3 runs to 15 residues. V was clipped by 0 bases and J by 3 bases, with 12 bases between them. Germline V gene lookup returns CDR1 SGHVS and CDR2 FQNEAQ. This chain's CDR3 is CASSLAPGHLYEQYF. DNA of the CDR3: TGTGCCAGCAGCTTAGCGCCGGGACACCTCTACGAGCAGTACTTC.

A few counts support this clone. The rearrangement uses TRBV9 and TRBJ2-7, with 10 bases aligning to TRBD1. This CDR3 has 15 residues. The germline gives CDR1 SGDLS, CDR2 YYNGEE. V shed 4 bases, J shed 2 bases, and the junction held 6 bases outside the gene matches. CDR3 region: CASSFGQGVTYEQYF. The CDR3 bases are TGTGCCAGCAGCTTTGGACAGGGGGTTACCTACGAGCAGTACTTC.

The chain uses TRBV13 and TRBJ1-2; D is ambiguous. CDR3 length: 13 amino acids. Trimming took off 6 bases at V and 8 bases at J, with 16 bases between the two ends. Germline lookup yields CDR1 PRHDT and CDR2 FYEKMQ (reference sequence). This chain's CDR3 is CASRAGSSRGYTF. The DNA of the CDR3 is TGTGCCAGCAGGGCGGGATCCAGTAGGGGCTACACCTTC.

This clone was found once. J is TRBJ2-6 and V is TRBV27; D not resolved. Between the trimmed V and J ends, which lost 1 base and 4 bases, there was a span of 8 bases. Germline V gene data show CDR1 as MNHEY and CDR2 as SMNVEV (reference sequence). The CDR3 runs to 15 residues. The CDR3 is CASSLWAAGANVLTF. The CDR3 DNA sequence: TGTGCCAGCAGTTTATGGGCTGCGGGGGCCAACGTCCTGACTTTC.

This chain uses TRBV4-2 with TRBJ1-2, with TRBD1 identical over 9 bases. Germline CDR1 LGHNA, CDR2 YNFKEQ. The CDR3 loop spans 14 amino acids. V lost 4 bases to trimming and J lost 8 bases; unmatched junction nucleotides: 8. CDR3 in DNA: TGTGCCAGCAGCCTTGAACAGGGGGCGGTCGGCTACACCTTC. It encodes CASSLEQGAVGYTF.

V and J are TRBV30 and TRBJ2-3; TRBD2 matches at 9 bases. Germline V gene sequence: CDR1 GTSNPN, CDR2 SVGIG (reference sequence). The V segment lost 2 bases and the J segment 3 bases; nucleotides outside the gene matches: 9. The CDR3 runs 16 residues. CDR3 in DNA: TGTGCCTGGAGTCTCGGTCGGCTAGCGGGAACAGATACGCAGTATTTT. It yields the protein CAWSLGRLAGTDTQYF.

The chain joins TRBV7-2 to TRBJ2-7; the D is unclear. This CDR3 region has 14 residues. V was trimmed by 5 bases and J by 6 bases, leaving 17 bases between them. The germline gives CDR1 SGHTA, CDR2 FQGNSA. CDR3 protein: CASSRPLGPGEQYF. CDR3 coding DNA: TGTGCCAGCAGCCGCCCCCTAGGGCCTGGCGAGCAGTACTTC.

V gene TRBV4-2 combines with J gene TRBJ1-1, with D possibly matching TRBD1 (5 bases). CDR1 is LGHNA, CDR2 YNFKEQ, per germline. This CDR3 spans 14 amino acids. Trimming shortened V by 8 bases and J by 1 base, and 14 bases separated the two germline ends. The CDR3 loop is CASLPGPPNTEAFF. Written as DNA, the CDR3 is TGTGCCAGCCTGCCAGGGCCCCCGAACACTGAAGCTTTCTTT.

The chain carries TRBV5-5 and TRBJ2-7; D not resolved. From germline, CDR1 is SGHKS and CDR2 YYEKEE (reference sequence). This CDR3 comprises 12 residues. Trimming shortened V by 4 bases and J by 4 bases, and 9 bases separated the two germline ends. The CDR3 coding sequence is TGTGCCAGCAGCCCACTGGGATACGAGCAGTACTTC. It yields the protein CASSPLGYEQYF.